A single sample gave rise to the 25 T cell receptor beta chains below, sequenced in a study of cytomegalovirus exposure and HLA in healthy donors. The PCR used 60 Vbeta and 13 Jbeta primers. Assay: immunoSEQ multiplex PCR; the TCRdb copy retains only in-frame clones and omits some. The data show some 170,000 clones, around four fifths seen once. Sequences were obtained from PBMCs. Receptors were obtained from a man aged 18 to 35 in good health and CMV-seropositive.

J is TRBJ2-2 and V is TRBV11-2; 8 bases agree with TRBD2. Trimming cost V 1 base and J 0 bases; bases outside gene matches: 4. The CDR3 runs 17 residues. CDR1 and CDR2 from the germline V gene are SGHAT and FQNNGV. CDR3 nucleotides: TGTGCCAGCAGCTTAGGGACTAGCCTTCCGAACACCGGGGAGCTGTTTTTT. Encoded protein: CASSLGTSLPNTGELFF.

V and J are TRBV9 and TRBJ1-1; tentative D call: TRBD1 (6 bases). Germline loops: CDR1 SGDLS, CDR2 YYNGEE. The CDR3 has 13 amino acids. V was cut by 3 bases and J by 1 base, with 7 bases left in between. The CDR3 sequence: CASSAQGNTEAFF. The CDR3 nucleotides are TGTGCCAGCAGCGCACAGGGGAACACTGAAGCTTTCTTT.

V usage is TRBV28 and J usage is TRBJ1-4, with TRBD1 matching over 7 bases. The CDR3 has 24 residues. V was pared by 4 bases and J by 0 bases, with 29 bases of the junction left unmatched. CDR1 and CDR2 (germline): MDHEN, SYDVKM. The CDR3 spells CASSSQYGQADRKGRMATNEKLFF. In DNA, the CDR3 is TGTGCCAGCAGTTCCCAATACGGACAGGCCGACCGGAAAGGCCGCATGGCAACTAATGAAAAACTGTTTTTT. Combining the CDR3 with reference TRBV28 and TRBJ1-4 gives the whole variable domain DVKVTQSSRYLVKRTGEKVFLECVQDMDHENMFWYRQDPGLGLRLIYFSYDVKMKEKGDIPEGYSVSREKKERFSLILESASTNQTSMYLCASSSQYGQADRKGRMATNEKLFFGSGTQLSVL.

The chain uses TRBV7-2 and TRBJ2-1; D is ambiguous. Per germline, CDR1 SGHTA and CDR2 FQGNSA. The CDR3 runs to 13 residues. V was clipped by 5 bases and J by 4 bases, with 9 bases between them. Here the CDR3 reads CASSLMQYNEQFF. For the CDR3, the DNA is TGTGCCAGCAGCCTGATGCAGTACAATGAGCAGTTCTTC.

The genes are TRBV9 and TRBJ2-7; 11 nucleotides line up with TRBD1. CDR3 length equals 14 residues. After removal of 4 bases from V and 5 bases from J, the junction contained 5 bases not matched to a gene. Germline CDR1 reads SGDLS; CDR2 reads YYNGEE. The CDR3 sequence is CASSRDRGIDEQYF. CDR3 nucleotides: TGTGCCAGCAGCCGGGACAGGGGGATCGACGAGCAGTACTTC.

The chain joins TRBV5-1 to TRBJ2-1, with 12 bases aligning to TRBD2. The germline V gene encodes CDR1 SGHRS and CDR2 YFSETQ. V lost 0 bases and J lost 8; bases outside the gene matches: 12. The length of the CDR3 is 18 residues. In DNA, the CDR3 is TGCGCCAGCAGCTTGGACAGGACCCTAGCGGGAGGGGCAGATGAGCAGTTCTTC. This encodes CASSLDRTLAGGADEQFF. Drawing the rest from reference TRBV5-1 and TRBJ2-1, the complete variable domain is KAGVTQTPRYLIKTRGQQVTLSCSPISGHRSVSWYQQTPGQGLQFLFEYFSETQRNKGNFPGRFSGRQFSNSRSEMNVSTLELGDSALYLCASSLDRTLAGGADEQFFGPGTRLTVL.

The genes are TRBV7-2 and TRBJ2-7; 9 positions match TRBD1. In germline, CDR1 is SGHTA, CDR2 FQGNSA. The CDR3 sequence is 15 residues long. V shed 2 bases and J 5 bases; nucleotides not matched to a gene: 7. The CDR3 reads CASSLSGTGIHEQYF. The CDR3 DNA reads as TGTGCCAGCAGCTTATCTGGGACAGGGATCCACGAGCAGTACTTC.

The rearrangement links TRBV4-3 to TRBJ2-2; TRBD1 might be the D (6 bases). The CDR3 length is 18 residues. The germline V and J ends were trimmed by 3 bases and 0 bases, with 17 bases remaining between them. CDR1 and CDR2 from the germline V gene are LGHNA and YSLEER. CDR3 residues: CASSQRVIGGSNTGELFF. The CDR3 coding sequence is TGCGCCAGCAGCCAGAGAGTTATAGGGGGTTCGAACACCGGGGAGCTGTTTTTT.

The chain is built from TRBV7-6 and TRBJ1-2; 8 bases align to TRBD1. Germline V gene sequence: CDR1 SGHVS, CDR2 FNYEAQ. J was trimmed by 8 bases and V by 5 bases; bases with no gene match: 22. This CDR3 region has 18 residues. The CDR3 loop is CASSAKSFETGDSYGYTF. The DNA for the CDR3 is TGTGCCAGCAGCGCGAAATCCTTCGAGACAGGGGACAGCTACGGCTACACCTTC.

CDR3 protein: CASSLDVVDRGIGEQYF. The CDR3 region has the DNA TGCGCCAGCAGCTTGGATGTTGTCGACAGGGGGATCGGCGAGCAGTACTTC. The chain links TRBV5-1 to TRBJ2-5; 9 bases agree with TRBD1. Gene TRBJ2-7 matches the end of the DNA better, so the J call may be wrong. The CDR3 loop spans 17 amino acids. Looked up from germline, CDR1 is SGHRS and CDR2 is YFSETQ.

The J gene is TRBJ2-7, the V gene TRBV7-8, with 8 positions matching TRBD1. Germline V lookup: CDR1 SGHVS, CDR2 FQNEAQ. J was trimmed by 3 bases and V by 1 base; bases with no gene match: 5. This CDR3 is built from 15 residues. The CDR3 here is CASSLVGTGGYEQYF. CDR3 DNA: TGTGCCAGCAGCTTAGTGGGGACAGGAGGCTACGAGCAGTACTTC.

This clone has just a few counts. The rearrangement uses TRBV5-6 and TRBJ2-5; TRBD1 matches at 7 bases. J was trimmed by 5 bases and V by 0 bases; bases with no gene match: 7. CDR1 is SGHDT and CDR2 is YYEEEE in the germline V gene. This CDR3 has 15 amino acids. The CDR3 sequence: CASSLGPGGMETQYF. CDR3 in DNA: TGTGCCAGCAGCTTGGGGCCAGGGGGTATGGAGACCCAGTACTTC. Complete variable domain (other parts from reference TRBV5-6 and TRBJ2-5): DAGVTQSPTHLIKTRGQQVTLRCSPKSGHDTVSWYQQALGQGPQFIFQYYEEEERQRGNFPDRFSGHQFPNYSSELNVNALLLGDSALYLCASSLGPGGMETQYFGPGTRLLVL.

CDR3: CSANFLNEQFF. The CDR3 region has the DNA TGCAGTGCTAACTTCCTTAATGAGCAGTTCTTC. The chain joins TRBV20-1 to TRBJ2-1; D gene unclear. V was cut by 4 bases and J by 7 bases, with 8 bases left in between. Looked up from germline, CDR1 is DFQATT and CDR2 is SNEGSKA (reference sequence). This CDR3 comprises 11 residues.

The chain recombines TRBV13 with TRBJ2-2; 8 positions match TRBD1. Germline CDR1 PRHDT, CDR2 FYEKMQ (reference sequence). The CDR3 runs 15 residues. V shed 3 bases, J shed 7 bases, and the junction held 7 bases outside the gene matches. The CDR3 DNA follows: TGTGCCAGCAGCTTTAGACAGGGGATGGGCGGGGAGCTGTTTTTT. This encodes CASSFRQGMGGELFF.

This clone was observed a handful of times. V gene TRBV10-3 combines with J gene TRBJ2-2; D possibly corresponds to TRBD2 (5 bases). There are 18 residues in the CDR3. Trimming took 2 bases from V and 1 from J, leaving 17 bases between them. Germline V CDR1 and CDR2: ENHRY, SYGVKD. DNA for the CDR3: TGTGCCATCAGTGAGAGGTTAGGGTTAGAGGGGAACACCGGGGAGCTGTTTTTT. It codes for CAISERLGLEGNTGELFF.

The table lists this clone with a count of one. One junction end disagrees with the germline gene, perhaps due to a read error. The chain joins TRBV13 to TRBJ1-1; D is possibly TRBD1 (6 bases). The CDR3 loop spans 11 amino acids. Germline CDR1 and CDR2: PRHDT and FYEKMQ (reference sequence). The CDR3 nucleotides are TGTGCCGGCAGCAGGGGCACTGAAGCTTTCTTT. Translated, it gives CAGSRGTEAFF.

The chain links TRBV13 to TRBJ2-5; TRBD2 aligns across 7 bases. V lost 5 bases, J lost 2 bases, and 8 bases stayed unmatched. Per germline, CDR1 PRHDT and CDR2 FYEKMQ (reference sequence). This CDR3 spans 15 amino acids. CDR3: CASSTNPGGQETQYF. The CDR3 DNA follows: TGTGCCAGCAGCACCAACCCCGGGGGGCAAGAGACCCAGTACTTC.

Note on this clone: The junction differs from germline at one of its ends, possibly a read error. The rearrangement links TRBV19 to TRBJ1-2; the D gene is possibly TRBD1 (6 bases). Per germline, CDR1 LNHDA and CDR2 SQIVND (reference sequence). The CDR3 runs to 14 residues. The CDR3 sequence: CTSSVQGSHYGYTF. The CDR3 region has the DNA TGTACCAGTAGTGTACAGGGATCCCACTATGGCTACACCTTC.

J is TRBJ1-2 and V is TRBV6-4, with D possibly TRBD1 on 5 matching bases. CDR1 and CDR2 (germline): MRHNA, SNTAGT. The CDR3 spans 13 residues. The V end was cut by 3 bases, the J end by 7 bases, with 12 bases between. The CDR3 loop reads CASSDLGRGGYTF. Here the CDR3 DNA reads TGTGCCAGCAGTGATCTTGGAAGGGGTGGCTACACCTTC.

This chain joins TRBV28 and TRBJ2-7, with 9 bases matching TRBD2. This CDR3 has 20 amino acids. V dropped 8 bases and J dropped 3; count of bases not matched to a gene: 26. Germline V gene data show CDR1 as MDHEN and CDR2 as SYDVKM. The CDR3 sequence: CASPPSGRLTQGHIFYEQYF. The CDR3 nucleotides read TGTGCCAGCCCACCGAGCGGGAGGCTTACTCAAGGCCACATATTCTACGAGCAGTACTTC. Combining the CDR3 with reference TRBV28 and TRBJ2-7 gives the whole variable domain DVKVTQSSRYLVKRTGEKVFLECVQDMDHENMFWYRQDPGLGLRLIYFSYDVKMKEKGDIPEGYSVSREKKERFSLILESASTNQTSMYLCASPPSGRLTQGHIFYEQYFGPGTRLTVT.

The rearrangement uses TRBV29-1 and TRBJ1-2; tentative D call: TRBD1 (5 bases). Per the germline V gene, CDR1 is SQVTM and CDR2 is ANQGSEA. The V end lost 6 bases, the J end lost 4 bases, and 15 bases lay between the germline ends. CDR3 length: 13 residues. The CDR3 DNA reads as TGCAGCGTCCTGCCCCCAGGGCCCTATGGCTACACCTTC. Translation: CSVLPPGPYGYTF.

This chain connects TRBV11-3 to TRBJ2-7; D is possibly TRBD2 (5 bases). V gave up 1 base and J gave up 3 bases, with 10 bases separating them. The germline gives CDR1 SGHNT, CDR2 YENEEA. CDR3 length: 14 amino acids. CDR3 nucleotides: TGTGCCAGCAGCTTAGCAGTTGGAGGCTACGAGCAGTACTTC. Its protein product is CASSLAVGGYEQYF.

The rearrangement links TRBV6-1 to TRBJ2-3; 8 positions match TRBD1. From germline, CDR1 is MNHNS and CDR2 SASEGT. J lost 4 bases, V lost 2 bases, and 14 bases had no gene match. The CDR3 totals 18 residues. DNA for the CDR3: TGTGCCAGCAGTGAATTTGCTGCAGGGGGCATTTTGGCAGATACGCAGTATTTT. Protein: CASSEFAAGGILADTQYF.

This rearrangement joins TRBV13 to TRBJ1-3, with 8 bases fitting TRBD1. The V gene's germline CDR1 is PRHDT and CDR2 FYEKMQ (reference sequence). The CDR3 covers 14 residues. J was trimmed by 7 bases and V by 3 bases; bases with no gene match: 5. CDR3 bases: TGTGCCAGCAGCTTGGACAGGGTTAGGAACACCATATATTTT. It encodes CASSLDRVRNTIYF.

The CDR3, as DNA: TGTGCCAGCAGTTGGGCTGGTGAGCAGTACTTC. Translated, it gives CASSWAGEQYF. The gene calls are TRBV6-5 and TRBJ2-7; no clear D. The germline V gene encodes CDR1 MNHEY and CDR2 SVGAGI. The CDR3 contains 11 residues. V was shortened by 4 bases and J by 7 bases, with 8 bases between the two germline ends.